This is a list of T cell receptor beta chains from one sample in a study of cytomegalovirus exposure and HLA in healthy donors. Assay: immunoSEQ multiplex PCR; the TCRdb copy retains only in-frame clones and omits some. The table includes roughly 160,000 clones, approximately 79% detected once. Sequenced sample: PBMCs. The receptor set was obtained from a man between 35 and 55 years old in good health and CMV-seronegative. The conserved cysteine and the conserved F or W are not part of the CDR3 here. The order of the fields is V gene, J gene, CDR3 protein.

>TRBV11-3|TRBJ2-7
ASSLEGGHEQY
>TRBV6-1|TRBJ1-2
ASSDPGGGYT
>TRBV10-2|TRBJ1-1
ASSPGDRGRTEAF
>TRBV9|TRBJ1-1
ASSVGSQGVGEAF
>TRBV10-3|TRBJ2-7
AIPGGGVQY
>TRBV7-8|TRBJ2-7
ASSLKRTAYEQY
>TRBV6-5|TRBJ2-7
ASSLRQGAYEQY
>TRBV6-6|TRBJ2-7
ASSSPRGATYEQY
>TRBV4-1|TRBJ1-5
ASSPGRGLSNQPQH
>TRBV10-1|-
ASSVLGQGESEQY
>TRBV5-1|TRBJ2-3
ASSTTGQGTDTQY
>TRBV2|TRBJ1-5
ASRPRTGDNQPQH
>TRBV29-1|TRBJ2-1
SVETGFLGLDEQF
>TRBV5-8|TRBJ1-2
ASSLNIQGRGYT
>TRBV6-6|-
ASSFQGGSEQY
>TRBV9|TRBJ2-1
ASSPGLAGIDEQF
>TRBV5-1|TRBJ2-6
ASSFGTGDAGANVLT
>TRBV12-5|TRBJ1-1
ASATGGTEAF
>TRBV12-5|TRBJ1-1
ASGLAPRGNTEAF
>TRBV2|TRBJ2-4
ASRADNLAKNIQY
>TRBV7-9|TRBJ1-4
ASSEALPNEKLF
>TRBV6-5|TRBJ1-1
ASSYSGGNTEAF
>TRBV4-3|TRBJ1-2
ASSPSTQGNGYT
>TRBV5-1|TRBJ1-6
ASSGTAIDSPLH
>TRBV15|TRBJ2-5
ATSLGTGEETQY
>TRBV7-9|TRBJ2-7
ASSPRWQSYEQY
>TRBV5-1|-
ASSSSLPGQGFYEQY
>TRBV5-1|TRBJ2-7
ASSSRVTDSYEQY
>TRBV28|TRBJ2-7
ARGTFIKRYEQY
>TRBV5-6|TRBJ1-6
ASSLAANSPLH
>TRBV30|TRBJ1-1
AWSRSETSGTMNTEAF
>TRBV15|TRBJ1-5
ATSRDSGQGYQPQH
>TRBV5-1|TRBJ2-3
ASRPPGQGTDTQY
>TRBV29-1|TRBJ1-2
SVGLHDSRYGYT
>TRBV30|TRBJ2-7
AWSQGTYEQY
>TRBV5-1|TRBJ2-1
ASSGESYNEQF
>TRBV27|TRBJ1-2
ASRPPAGGNYGYT
>TRBV7-2|TRBJ2-1
ASSWDYYNEQF
>TRBV6-6|TRBJ1-1
ASTQRGNTEAF
>TRBV9|TRBJ2-7
ASSAQGLDSYEQY
>TRBV11-2|TRBJ2-7
ASSLVVGQGLEQY
>TRBV7-8|TRBJ1-1
ASSLGLGQNTEAF
>TRBV2|TRBJ1-5
ASSATGAFNQPQH
>TRBV15|TRBJ1-5
ATTPGGGNQPQH
>TRBV5-6|TRBJ1-5
ASSFRGGGQPQH
>TRBV11-1|TRBJ1-1
ASSRRGTEAF
>TRBV6-4|TRBJ2-3
ASSAGLAGGPDTQY
>TRBV6-1|TRBJ1-4
ASSPGQGNEKLF
>TRBV4-3|TRBJ2-3
ASSPPTGGHPSDTQY